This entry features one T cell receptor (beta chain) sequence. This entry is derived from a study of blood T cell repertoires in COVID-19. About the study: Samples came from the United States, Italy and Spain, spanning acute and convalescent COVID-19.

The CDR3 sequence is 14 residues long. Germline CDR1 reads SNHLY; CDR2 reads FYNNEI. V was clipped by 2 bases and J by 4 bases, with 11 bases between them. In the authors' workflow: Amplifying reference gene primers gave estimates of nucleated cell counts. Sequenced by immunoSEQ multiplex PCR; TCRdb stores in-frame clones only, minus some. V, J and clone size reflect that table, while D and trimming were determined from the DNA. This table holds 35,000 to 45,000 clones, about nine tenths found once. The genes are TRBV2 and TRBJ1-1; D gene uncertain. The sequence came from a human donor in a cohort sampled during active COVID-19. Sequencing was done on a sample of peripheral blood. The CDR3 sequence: CASSERVIGTEAFF. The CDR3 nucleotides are TGTGCCAGCAGTGAACGGGTAATAGGCACTGAAGCTTTCTTT.